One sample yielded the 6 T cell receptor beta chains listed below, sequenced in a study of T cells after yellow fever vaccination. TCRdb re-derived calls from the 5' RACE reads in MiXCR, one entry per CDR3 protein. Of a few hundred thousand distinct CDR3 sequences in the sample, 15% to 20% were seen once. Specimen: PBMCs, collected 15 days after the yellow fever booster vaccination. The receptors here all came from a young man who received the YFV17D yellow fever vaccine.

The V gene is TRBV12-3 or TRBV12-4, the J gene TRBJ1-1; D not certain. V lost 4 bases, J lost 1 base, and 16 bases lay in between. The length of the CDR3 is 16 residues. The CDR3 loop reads CASSSRRWVANTEAFF. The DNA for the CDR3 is TGTGCCAGCAGTTCCCGGAGATGGGTGGCGAACACTGAAGCTTTCTTT.

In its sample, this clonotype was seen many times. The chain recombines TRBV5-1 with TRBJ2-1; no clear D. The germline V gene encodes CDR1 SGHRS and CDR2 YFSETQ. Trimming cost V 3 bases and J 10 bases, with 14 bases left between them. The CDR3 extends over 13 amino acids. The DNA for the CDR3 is TGCGCCAGCAGCTCCCCACTGCGCGAGGAGCAGTTCTTC. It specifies CASSSPLREEQFF.

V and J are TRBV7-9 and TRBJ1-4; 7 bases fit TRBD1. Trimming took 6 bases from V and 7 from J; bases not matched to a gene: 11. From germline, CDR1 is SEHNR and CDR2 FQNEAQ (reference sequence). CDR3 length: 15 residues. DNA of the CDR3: TGTGCCAGCAGTCGGAGCGCGCCAGGGGGTGAAAAACTGTTTTTT. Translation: CASSRSAPGGEKLFF.

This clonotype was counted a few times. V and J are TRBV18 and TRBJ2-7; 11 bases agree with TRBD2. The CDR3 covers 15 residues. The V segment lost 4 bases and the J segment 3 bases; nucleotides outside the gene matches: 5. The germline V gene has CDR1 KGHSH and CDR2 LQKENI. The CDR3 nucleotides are TGTGCCAGCTCACAAACTAGCGGGAGCGGCTACGAGCAGTACTTC. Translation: CASSQTSGSGYEQYF.

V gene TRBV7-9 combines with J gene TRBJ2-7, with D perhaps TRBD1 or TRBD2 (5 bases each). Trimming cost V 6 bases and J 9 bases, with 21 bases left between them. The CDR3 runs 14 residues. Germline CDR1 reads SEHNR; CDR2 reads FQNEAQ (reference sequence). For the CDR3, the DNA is TGTGCCAGCAGTTTAAACCGGGACCAGCGTCGGCAGTACTTC. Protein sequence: CASSLNRDQRRQYF.

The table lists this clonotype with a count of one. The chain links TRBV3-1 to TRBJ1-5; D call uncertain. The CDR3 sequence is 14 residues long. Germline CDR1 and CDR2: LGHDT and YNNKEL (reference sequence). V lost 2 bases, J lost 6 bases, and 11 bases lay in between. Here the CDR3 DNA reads TGTGCCAGCAGCCAATACGACGGATCTCAGCCCCAGCATTTT. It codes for CASSQYDGSQPQHF. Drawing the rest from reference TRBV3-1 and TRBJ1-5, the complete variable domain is DTAVSQTPKYLVTQMGNDKSIKCEQNLGHDTMYWYKQDSKKFLKIMFSYNNKELIINETVPNRFSPKSPDKAHLNLHINSLELGDSAVYFCASSQYDGSQPQHFGDGTRLSIL.